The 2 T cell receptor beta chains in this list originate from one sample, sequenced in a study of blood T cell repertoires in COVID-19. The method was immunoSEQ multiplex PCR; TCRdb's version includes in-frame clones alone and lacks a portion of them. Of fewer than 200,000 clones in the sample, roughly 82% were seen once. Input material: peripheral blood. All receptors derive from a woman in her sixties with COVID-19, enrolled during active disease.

CDR3 protein: CASSTKPPGQEDTGELFF. The CDR3 DNA reads TGTGCCAGCAGCACAAAGCCTCCCGGACAGGAGGACACCGGGGAGCTGTTTTTT. The V and J genes are TRBV21-1 and TRBJ2-2; no DNA check was done on the table's D call, TRBD1. TRBV21-1 is assigned pseudogene status. The CDR3 length is 18 residues.

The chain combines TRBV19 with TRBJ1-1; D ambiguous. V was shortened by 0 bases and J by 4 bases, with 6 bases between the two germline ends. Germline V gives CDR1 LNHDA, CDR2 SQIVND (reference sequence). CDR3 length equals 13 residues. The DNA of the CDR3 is TGTGCCAGTAGTATAGAGTCTAGCACTGAAGCTTTCTTT. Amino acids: CASSIESSTEAFF.